These 20 T cell receptor beta chains came from one sample sequenced in a study of PD-L1 blockade in urothelial cancer. Method: immunoSEQ multiplex PCR; TCRdb's copy keeps in-frame clones and lacks some. The sample has 45,000 to 60,000 clones; 85% to 90% are singletons. Described time point: pretreatment peripheral blood. Material: PBMCs, obtained around atezolizumab (anti-PD-L1) treatment. The receptor source for this set is a man between 65 and 80 years old with urothelial cancer.

This clone is a singleton in its sample. The V and J genes are TRBV19 and TRBJ1-2, with 7 nucleotides matching TRBD1. From germline, CDR1 is LNHDA and CDR2 SQIVND (reference sequence). The CDR3 covers 13 residues. V shed 8 bases, J shed 4 bases, and the junction held 7 bases outside the gene matches. The CDR3 region has the DNA TGTGCCAGTGCAACAGGGGTGGGCTATGGCTACACCTTC. This codes for CASATGVGYGYTF.

J is TRBJ1-2 and V is TRBV6-6; 9 bases are shared with TRBD1. CDR1 is MNHNY, CDR2 SVGAGI, per germline (reference sequence). This CDR3 comprises 14 residues. The V and J ends lost 7 bases and 8 bases, in that order; junction bases with no gene match: 11. The CDR3 loop is CASTETGGGSGYTF. In nucleotides, the CDR3 is TGTGCCAGCACCGAAACAGGGGGCGGGTCGGGCTACACCTTC.

This chain joins TRBV5-6 and TRBJ2-3; 8 bases align to TRBD2. Germline CDR1 SGHDT, CDR2 YYEEEE. The CDR3 contains 14 residues. Losses at the gene ends were 7 bases for V and 0 bases for J; bases not matched to a gene: 4. CDR3 in DNA: TGTGCCAGCGCCCGGGGGGGTAGCACAGATACGCAGTATTTT. This sequence encodes CASARGGSTDTQYF.

The V gene is TRBV7-9, the J gene TRBJ2-5; 13 positions agree with TRBD2. This CDR3 has 16 residues. The junction had 7 bases not matched to a gene; V was cut back by 5 bases and J by 4 bases. The V gene's germline CDR1 is SEHNR and CDR2 FQNEAQ (reference sequence). CDR3 region: CASSPPGTSGTETQYF. CDR3 sequence (DNA): TGTGCCAGCAGCCCACCCGGGACTAGCGGGACAGAGACCCAGTACTTC.

The chain joins TRBV7-8 to TRBJ1-5; 10 nucleotides align to TRBD1. Germline CDR1 is SGHVS and CDR2 is FQNEAQ. V shed 5 bases and J 0 bases; nucleotides not matched to a gene: 10. This CDR3 comprises 18 residues. The CDR3 here is CASSPDRGLSYSNQPQHF. The DNA of the CDR3 is TGTGCCAGCAGCCCCGACAGGGGGCTATCGTATAGCAATCAGCCCCAGCATTTT.

The chain uses TRBV4-1 and TRBJ2-5; 7 nucleotides line up with TRBD2. V trimming: 0 bases; J trimming: 5 bases; junction bases outside the gene matches: 9. In germline, CDR1 is MGHRA, CDR2 YSYEKL. The CDR3 loop spans 16 amino acids. The DNA of the CDR3 is TGCGCCAGCAGCCAAGAATGGGGAACTAGCGCGGAGACCCAGTACTTC. Its translation is CASSQEWGTSAETQYF.

The J gene is TRBJ2-5, the V gene TRBV28; D not resolved. The CDR3 length is 14 residues. The V and J ends lost 3 bases and 0 bases respectively, with 8 bases between them. The germline V gene has CDR1 MDHEN and CDR2 SYDVKM. CDR3 sequence (DNA): TGTGCCAGCAGTTTTCAAGCCAACCAAGAGACCCAGTACTTC. This translates into CASSFQANQETQYF.

For the CDR3, the DNA is TGTGCCAGTAGTATATCGAGGACAACCCATGAAAAACTGTTTTTT. It specifies CASSISRTTHEKLFF. The chain recombines TRBV19 with TRBJ1-4; D perhaps matches TRBD1 (5 bases). V dropped 2 bases and J dropped 6 bases, with 13 bases sitting between them. Germline values: CDR1 LNHDA, CDR2 SQIVND (reference sequence). The CDR3 extends over 15 amino acids.

The V gene is TRBV11-1, the J gene TRBJ2-3, with D perhaps matching TRBD2 (7 bases). From germline, CDR1 is SGHAT and CDR2 FQDESV (reference sequence). CDR3 length: 14 amino acids. Between the trimmed V and J ends, which lost 2 bases and 10 bases, there was a span of 16 bases. CDR3 nucleotide sequence: TGTGCCAGCAGCTTAAAGGAGGGGGGGCGGGCGCAGTATTTT. Its translation is CASSLKEGGRAQYF.

V gene TRBV2 combines with J gene TRBJ2-1; the match to TRBD2 covers 7 bases. With 7 bases clipped from V and 5 bases from J, the junction kept 8 bases outside the gene matches. The CDR3 is 14 residues long. Looked up from germline, CDR1 is SNHLY and CDR2 is FYNNEI. The CDR3 spells CASKERDLNNEQFF. Written as DNA, the CDR3 is TGTGCCAGCAAGGAGCGGGACCTGAACAATGAGCAGTTCTTC.

V is TRBV7-9 and J is TRBJ1-1, with D tentatively TRBD1 (5 bases). Deletions cut 1 base from V and 7 bases from J, with 13 bases between. The germline CDR1 and CDR2 sequences are SEHNR and FQNEAQ (reference sequence). CDR3 length: 14 residues. CDR3 nucleotide sequence: TGTGCCAGCAGCTTAGTTCCGGGGGATGGTGAAGCTTTCTTT. Translated: CASSLVPGDGEAFF. Drawing the rest from reference TRBV7-9 and TRBJ1-1, the complete variable domain is DTGVSQNPRHKITKRGQNVTFRCDPISEHNRLYWYRQTLGQGPEFLTYFQNEAQLEKSRLLSDRFSAERPKGSFSTLEIQRTEQGDSAMYLCASSLVPGDGEAFFGQGTRLTVV.

The rearrangement links TRBV18 to TRBJ2-7, with TRBD1 matching over 7 bases. The germline V gene has CDR1 KGHSH and CDR2 LQKENI. V lost 5 bases, J lost 6 bases, and 4 bases stayed unmatched. CDR3 length equals 12 residues. The CDR3 spells CASSGSGGEQYF. In nucleotides, the CDR3 is TGTGCCAGCTCAGGATCAGGGGGCGAGCAGTACTTC.

The chain couples TRBV7-9 to TRBJ2-7; 7 bases line up with TRBD2. J lost 5 bases, V lost 7 bases, and 8 bases had no gene match. The CDR3 loop spans 13 amino acids. The germline V gene has CDR1 SEHNR and CDR2 FQNEAQ (reference sequence). The CDR3 nucleotides are TGTGCCAGCATGGCTAGCGGAGGGGACGAGCAGTACTTC. As protein: CASMASGGDEQYF.

The chain carries TRBV12-5 and TRBJ1-1; 7 bases align to TRBD1. The CDR3 sequence is 12 residues long. The germline V gene has CDR1 LGHNT and CDR2 FRNRAP. J lost 8 bases, V lost 8 bases, and 8 bases had no gene match. This chain's CDR3 is CASTWGDREAFF. The CDR3 DNA follows: TGTGCTAGTACCTGGGGGGACAGAGAAGCTTTCTTT.

This clone appeared once. This chain joins TRBV2 and TRBJ2-7; 10 nucleotides match TRBD2. Germline V gene data show CDR1 as SNHLY and CDR2 as FYNNEI. The CDR3 sequence is 16 residues long. After removal of 2 bases from V and 5 bases from J, the junction contained 9 bases not matched to a gene. Written as DNA, the CDR3 is TGTGCCAGCAGTGAACAGGCTAGCGGGAGTTCACACGAGCAGTACTTC. Translation: CASSEQASGSSHEQYF.

The chain employs TRBV5-1 and TRBJ2-7, with 8 bases matching TRBD1. The CDR3 length is 13 residues. The germline gives CDR1 SGHRS, CDR2 YFSETQ. The V segment lost 5 bases and the J segment 7 bases; nucleotides outside the gene matches: 8. This chain's CDR3 is CASSLTGVEEQYF. The CDR3 DNA is TGCGCCAGCAGTCTGACAGGGGTAGAGGAGCAGTACTTC. The full variable domain, rest sourced from reference TRBV5-1 and TRBJ2-7, is KAGVTQTPRYLIKTRGQQVTLSCSPISGHRSVSWYQQTPGQGLQFLFEYFSETQRNKGNFPGRFSGRQFSNSRSEMNVSTLELGDSALYLCASSLTGVEEQYFGPGTRLTVT.

This chain uses TRBV11-2 with TRBJ2-3, with 10 bases matching TRBD2. The length of the CDR3 is 17 residues. CDR1 and CDR2 (germline): SGHAT, FQNNGV. Trimming removed 1 base from V and 14 bases from J; junction bases left unmatched: 18. CDR3 coding DNA: TGTGCCAGCAGCTTAGGCGGACTAGCGGCAAGACACAGATACGCGTATTTT. Amino acids: CASSLGGLAARHRYAYF. The whole variable domain, filled in from reference TRBV11-2 and TRBJ2-3, reads EAGVAQSPRYKIIEKRQSVAFWCNPISGHATLYWYQQILGQGPKLLIQFQNNGVVDDSQLPKDRFSAERLKGVDSTLKIQPAKLEDSAVYLCASSLGGLAARHRYAYFGPGTRLTVL.

The chain couples TRBV9 to TRBJ2-1, with 8 bases aligning to TRBD1. The V segment lost 2 bases and the J segment 4 bases; nucleotides outside the gene matches: 2. This CDR3 contains 14 residues. Germline V gives CDR1 SGDLS, CDR2 YYNGEE. The CDR3 protein is CASSVGQGYNEQFF. DNA for the CDR3: TGTGCCAGCAGCGTCGGACAGGGATACAATGAGCAGTTCTTC.

The rearrangement links TRBV6-1 to TRBJ2-3; unclear D gene. Germline assignment: CDR1 MNHNS and CDR2 SASEGT. Between the trimmed V and J ends, which lost 6 bases and 5 bases, there was a span of 9 bases. The CDR3 extends over 12 amino acids. CDR3 DNA sequence: TGTGCCAGCAGAGGATCGGGAGATACGCAGTATTTT. Its protein product is CASRGSGDTQYF.

V and J are TRBV11-1 and TRBJ2-7, with 10 bases identical to TRBD2. This CDR3 has 17 amino acids. Trimming at V came to 5 bases and at J to 2 bases, leaving 12 bases not matched to a gene. In germline, CDR1 is SGHAT, CDR2 FQDESV (reference sequence). The DNA for the CDR3 is TGTGCCAGCAGCGCCGTTCCAGCGGGAGGGCCGGCCTACGAGCAGTACTTC. This translates into CASSAVPAGGPAYEQYF.